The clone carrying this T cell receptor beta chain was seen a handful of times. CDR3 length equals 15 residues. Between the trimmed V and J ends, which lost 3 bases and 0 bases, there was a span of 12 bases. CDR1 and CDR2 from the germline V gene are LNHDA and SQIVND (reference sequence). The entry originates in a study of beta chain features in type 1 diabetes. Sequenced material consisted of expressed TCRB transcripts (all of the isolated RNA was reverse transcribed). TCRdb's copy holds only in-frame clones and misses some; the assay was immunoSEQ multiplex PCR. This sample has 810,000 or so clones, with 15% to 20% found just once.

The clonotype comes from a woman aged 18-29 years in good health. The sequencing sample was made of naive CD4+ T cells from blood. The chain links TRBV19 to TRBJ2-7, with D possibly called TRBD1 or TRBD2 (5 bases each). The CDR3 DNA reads TGTGCCAGTAGTATCAACGCCGGGGCCTCCTACGAGCAGTACTTC. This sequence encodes CASSINAGASYEQYF. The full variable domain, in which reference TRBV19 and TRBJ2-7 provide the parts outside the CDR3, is DGGITQSPKYLFRKEGQNVTLSCEQNLNHDAMYWYRQDPGQGLRLIYYSQIVNDFQKGDIAEGYSVSREKKESFPLTVTSAQKNPTAFYLCASSINAGASYEQYFGPGTRLTVT.